Listed below are T cell receptor beta chains from one sample, sequenced in a study of molecular identifiers for immune sequencing clone quantification. TCRdb passed the PCR reads through MiXCR, listing each CDR3 protein once. The sample shows 45,000 to 55,000 distinct CDR3 sequences, about a third of them seen only once. Specimen: naive CD8+ T cells from blood, with Jurkat cell RNA spiked in. The receptor set was obtained from a human donor in good health. Some libraries in this study had Jurkat cell RNA spiked in. CDR3s include the opening cysteine and the closing phenylalanine or tryptophan. A D gene is named only where the DNA matches it firmly. The listing skips clone size in some rows; elsewhere it reads once, few, many or a size class.

TRBJ1-6,TRBD1,TRBV28,NA,TGTGCCAGCAGTCCGACAGGGGCCAGTAATTCACCCCTCCACTTT,CASSPTGASNSPLHF
TRBJ2-5,NA,TRBV5-1,many,TGCGCCAGCAGCTTGGCCAACGGGGGCAGGGAGACCCAGTACTTC,CASSLANGGRETQYF
TRBJ2-7,NA,TRBV20-1,NA,TGCAGTGCCCGAGGGGGGCTTGAGGGTGCCCTGTACGAGCAGTACTTC,CSARGGLEGALYEQYF
TRBJ2-7,NA,TRBV5-1,NA,TGCGCCAGCAGCTTGGAGGGGGGATTGTCCTACGAGCAGTACTTC,CASSLEGGLSYEQYF
TRBJ1-1,NA,TRBV5-6,few,TGTGCCAGCAGCTGGGGCTCAGGGGTTGGAGCTGAAGCTTTCTTT,CASSWGSGVGAEAFF
TRBJ2-5,NA,TRBV4-1,NA,TGCGCCAGCAGCCAGGTAGACACCAACCAAGAGACCCAGTACTTC,CASSQVDTNQETQYF
TRBJ2-7,TRBD2,TRBV7-9,NA,TGTGCCAGCAGCCCACAGGACCGGACTAGCGCCTATCAGTACTTC,CASSPQDRTSAYQYF
TRBJ1-4,TRBD1,TRBV7-8,NA,TGTGCCAGCAGCTCCCCCCCGGACAGGGGGATTCCAACTAATGAAAAACTGTTTTTT,CASSSPPDRGIPTNEKLFF
TRBJ2-7,NA,TRBV15,NA,TGTGCCACCAGCAACCGGGACAACCCCTACGTGCAGTACTTC,CATSNRDNPYVQYF
TRBJ2-7,TRBD1,TRBV14,NA,TGTGCCAGCAGCCGACTTGGTTGGGGGACAGGGGACTACGAGCAGTACTTC,CASSRLGWGTGDYEQYF
TRBJ2-6,NA,TRBV10-3,few,TGTGCCATCAGGGATACAGCCTCTGGGGCCAACGTCCTGACTTTC,CAIRDTASGANVLTF
TRBJ2-7,NA,TRBV7-6,NA,TGTGCCAGCAGCTTAGCGCTATGGACCAGCGAGCAGTACTTC,CASSLALWTSEQYF
TRBJ2-1,NA,TRBV7-6,NA,TGTGCCAGCAGCCCGACCGTCGGGAGCCGCTACAATGAGCAGTTCTTC,CASSPTVGSRYNEQFF
TRBJ1-1,NA,TRBV6-2/TRBV6-3,few,TGTGCCAGCAACCTACCATGGGGGCCTGAAGCTTTCTTT,CASNLPWGPEAFF
TRBJ2-2,TRBD1,TRBV23-1,many,TGCGCCAGCAGCCAGGGACAGGAGAACACCGGGGAGCTGTTTTTT,CASSQGQENTGELFF
TRBJ2-1,NA,TRBV28,NA,TGTGCCAGCAGTTTTCAGGGAGAGGGGCACAATGAGCAGTTCTTC,CASSFQGEGHNEQFF
TRBJ2-1,NA,TRBV20-1,NA,TGCAGTGCTAGAGCTGGGACGGCTGACTTCGGTGAGCAGTTCTTC,CSARAGTADFGEQFF
TRBJ1-5,NA,TRBV20-1,many,TGCAGTGCTAGACCGACAGGCGTAGGCAATCAGCCCCAGCATTTT,CSARPTGVGNQPQHF
TRBJ1-5,NA,TRBV15,few,TGTGCCACCAGCAGAGGGGGGAGGGGTCTTCAGCCCCAGCATTTT,CATSRGGRGLQPQHF
TRBJ1-1,TRBD1,TRBV27,many,TGTGCCAGCAGTTTAGAGGGGGACAGGGAAGCTTTCTTT,CASSLEGDREAFF
TRBJ2-2,NA,TRBV4-3,NA,TGCGCCAGCAGCCAAGAACCTGGGTGGTTTAGCAACACCGGGGAGCTGTTTTTT,CASSQEPGWFSNTGELFF
TRBJ1-1,NA,TRBV5-4,many,TGTGCCAGCAGCTCATCCGAGGGGTCGGACACTGAAGCTTTCTTT,CASSSSEGSDTEAFF
TRBJ1-3,NA,TRBV9,NA,TGTGCCAGCAGCGTGCGGGACGGCGGAAACACCATATATTTT,CASSVRDGGNTIYF
TRBJ2-1,TRBD1,TRBV5-5,NA,TGTGCCAGCAGCTTGGTTACCGGGACAGCAGGGTGGAATGAGCAGTTCTTC,CASSLVTGTAGWNEQFF
TRBJ1-5,NA,TRBV27,few,TGTGCCAGCAGTCCACAGGGTTGGGGGCAGCCCCAGCATTTT,CASSPQGWGQPQHF
TRBJ2-1,NA,TRBV7-8,many,TGTGCCAGCAGCTCTGTGTGGAATGAGCAGTTCTTC,CASSSVWNEQFF
TRBJ2-1,NA,TRBV29-1,few,TGCAGCGTTCTGTCTTATGAGCAGTTCTTC,CSVLSYEQFF
TRBJ2-3,NA,TRBV28,NA,TGTGCCACCAAGGGGGGGACGGTCCGCACAGATACGCAGTATTTT,CATKGGTVRTDTQYF
TRBJ2-7,TRBD2,TRBV27,many,TGTGCCAGCAGTGCGACTAGCGGGTACGAGCAGTACTTC,CASSATSGYEQYF
TRBJ2-2,TRBD2,TRBV7-9,NA,TGTGCCAGCAACTTACCCTCAGCGGGAGTTGGAACCGGGGAGCTGTTTTTT,CASNLPSAGVGTGELFF
TRBJ1-1,NA,TRBV28,many,TGTGCCAGCAGTTTAGTTATGACAGCGAACACTGAAGCTTTCTTT,CASSLVMTANTEAFF
TRBJ2-7,TRBD2,TRBV20-1,few,TGCAGTGCTAGTGGACTAGCGGGACTCTACGAGCAGTACTTC,CSASGLAGLYEQYF
TRBJ1-4,NA,TRBV4-3,few,TGCGCCAGCAGCCAAGGCGACAGTAGGGCCGAAAAACTGTTTTTT,CASSQGDSRAEKLFF
TRBJ2-7,TRBD1,TRBV14,few,TGTGCCAGCAGCCAAGTTGGGACAGGGCCGGGCTACGAGCAGTACTTC,CASSQVGTGPGYEQYF
TRBJ1-1,NA,TRBV19,NA,TGTGCCAGTAGTATCGACGGTCCCACTGAAGCTTTCTTT,CASSIDGPTEAFF
TRBJ1-1,NA,TRBV19,many,TGTGCCAGTAGTACCCCCTTTGAGGGGAACACTGAAGCTTTCTTT,CASSTPFEGNTEAFF
TRBJ2-7,TRBD2,TRBV13,NA,TGTGCCAGCAGCCCAAGGACTAGCGGAACCCGCGAGCAGTACTTC,CASSPRTSGTREQYF
TRBJ2-5,NA,TRBV7-9,many,TGTGCCAGCAGCTTAGCGGTAGTACAAAGAGGGACCCAGTACTTC,CASSLAVVQRGTQYF
TRBJ2-7,TRBD2,TRBV6-5,many,TGTGCCAGCAGTTACGGCGGGGGAGAGTCCTACGAGCAGTACTTC,CASSYGGGESYEQYF
TRBJ2-7,NA,TRBV20-1,NA,TGCATTGCTCCCCGGAGGGGAGGCCGGTGGGAGCAGAACTTC,CIAPRRGGRWEQNF
TRBJ2-3,NA,TRBV14,few,TGTGCCAGCAGCTTAAACGGGCCTAGCACAGATACGCAGTATTTT,CASSLNGPSTDTQYF
TRBJ1-4,NA,TRBV28,NA,TGTGCCAGCAGCGGGACACGGTCTAATGAAAAACTGTTTTTT,CASSGTRSNEKLFF
TRBJ1-1,NA,TRBV10-3,once,TGTGCCATCGGTCGGCTCACTGTAGCTTTCTTT,CAIGRLTVAFF
TRBJ1-4,NA,TRBV12-3/TRBV12-4,few,TGTGCCAGCAGTTTTAGTAATGAAAAACTGTTTTTT,CASSFSNEKLFF
TRBJ2-5,NA,TRBV20-1,few,TGCAGTGCTAGAGATCGCTGGGGGTTGGAGACCCAGTACTTC,CSARDRWGLETQYF